This T cell receptor beta chain appears in the sequencing data of a study of cytomegalovirus exposure and HLA in healthy donors. Germline CDR1 and CDR2: MDHEN and SYDVKM. With V trimmed by 8 bases and J by 3 bases, 10 bases remained unmatched. The CDR3 is 15 residues long. The PCR made use of 60 Vbeta and 13 Jbeta primers. TCRdb's table, derived via immunoSEQ multiplex PCR, lists solely in-frame clones and lacks some. The table has 120,000 to 150,000 clones, around two thirds seen once. The specimen was PBMCs. This TCR derives from a male donor in good health and CMV-seronegative. J is TRBJ2-7 and V is TRBV28; 10 nucleotides line up with TRBD1. This chain's CDR3 is CASRLGTGDHYEQYF. In nucleotides, the CDR3 is TGTGCCAGCCGCTTAGGGACAGGGGATCACTACGAGCAGTACTTC.